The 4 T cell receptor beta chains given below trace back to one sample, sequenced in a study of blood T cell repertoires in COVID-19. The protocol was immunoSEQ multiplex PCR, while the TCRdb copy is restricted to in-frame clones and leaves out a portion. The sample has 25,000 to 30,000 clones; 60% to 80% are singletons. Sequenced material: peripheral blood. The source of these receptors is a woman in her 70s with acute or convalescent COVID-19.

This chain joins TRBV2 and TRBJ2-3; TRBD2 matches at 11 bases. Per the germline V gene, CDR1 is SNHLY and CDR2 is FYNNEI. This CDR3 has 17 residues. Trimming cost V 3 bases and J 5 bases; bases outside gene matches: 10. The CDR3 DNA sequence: TGTGCCAGCAGTGACTCGACTAGCGGGACCCACGGAGATACGCAGTATTTT. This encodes CASSDSTSGTHGDTQYF.

CDR3 protein: CASSETGVAKNIQYF. The CDR3, as DNA: TGTGCCAGCAGTGAAACCGGGGTAGCCAAAAACATTCAGTACTTC. The chain links TRBV2 to TRBJ2-4; tentatively, D is TRBD2 (5 bases). The CDR3 loop spans 15 amino acids. The germline CDR1 and CDR2 sequences are SNHLY and FYNNEI. Trimming left V 2 bases short and J 0 bases short, with 8 bases between. Filled out from reference TRBV2 and TRBJ2-4, the complete variable domain reads EPEVTQTPSHQVTQMGQEVILRCVPISNHLYFYWYRQILGQKVEFLVSFYNNEISEKSEIFDDQFSVERPDGSNFTLKIRSTKLEDSAMYFCASSETGVAKNIQYFGAGTRLSVL.

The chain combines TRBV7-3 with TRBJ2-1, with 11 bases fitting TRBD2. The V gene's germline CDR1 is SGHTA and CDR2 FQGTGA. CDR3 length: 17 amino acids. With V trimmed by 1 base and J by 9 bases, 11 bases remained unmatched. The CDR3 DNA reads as TGTGCCAGCAGCTTAATCCCCACTAGCGGGAGTATAGTTGAGCAGTTCTTC. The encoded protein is CASSLIPTSGSIVEQFF.

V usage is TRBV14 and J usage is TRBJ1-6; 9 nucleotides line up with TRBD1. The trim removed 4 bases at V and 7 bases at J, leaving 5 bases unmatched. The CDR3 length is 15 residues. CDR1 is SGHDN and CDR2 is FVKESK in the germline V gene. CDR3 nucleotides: TGTGCCAGCAGCCTTCTACAGGGGGCGAATTCACCCCTCCACTTT. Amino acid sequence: CASSLLQGANSPLHF.